The rows below give T cell receptor beta chains drawn from one sample of a study of blood T cell repertoires in COVID-19. The assay was immunoSEQ multiplex PCR, and TCRdb's table has in-frame clones only and misses some. The sample shows 200,000 to 300,000 clones, roughly 80% of them seen only once. The sequencing input was peripheral blood. Source of these receptors: a woman aged 60-75 years with active or convalescent COVID-19. Both conserved end residues are part of each CDR3. The order of the fields is D gene, V gene, clone size, J gene, CDR3 DNA, CDR3 protein. A D gene is named only where the DNA matches it firmly. Not all rows give a size; the values are once, few, many and, for expanded clones, a class.

.	TRBV19	few	TRBJ2-3	TGTGCCAGTAGTATGTTAGTCGTTGGAGATACGCAGTATTTT	CASSMLVVGDTQYF
TRBD1	TRBV6-5	.	TRBJ1-2	TGTGCCAGCAGTTCCCTGGACAGGGTATACCATGGCTACACCTTC	CASSSLDRVYHGYTF
.	TRBV30	.	TRBJ2-1	TGTGCCTGGAGCCTATGGACAACCTACAATGAGCAGTTCTTC	CAWSLWTTYNEQFF
.	TRBV7-9	.	TRBJ1-4	TGTGCCAGCAGCCCGGACGGACTGCGACTGTTTTTT	CASSPDGLRLFF
.	TRBV19	.	TRBJ2-5	TGTGCCAGTAGTATAAGGTCCAGGGTGGAGACCCAGTACTTC	CASSIRSRVETQYF
.	TRBV3-1/TRBV3-2	.	TRBJ1-3	TGTGCCAGCAGCCAAGCTGGACATCCGTCTGGAAACACCATATATTTT	CASSQAGHPSGNTIYF
.	TRBV7-2	.	TRBJ2-7	TGTGCCAGCAGCTTATACAGGACCTACGAGCAGTACTTC	CASSLYRTYEQYF
TRBD1	TRBV6-6	.	TRBJ1-2	TGTGCCAGCAGATTCGGGACAGGGGATTTTCAGGGCTACACCTTC	CASRFGTGDFQGYTF
TRBD1	TRBV6-1	.	TRBJ1-2	TGTGCCAGCAGTGAAGCGACAGGGCAGGACTATGGCTACACCTTC	CASSEATGQDYGYTF
.	TRBV7-9	once	TRBJ1-1	TGTGCCAGCAGCACCCAGGGCAATGAAGCTTTCTTT	CASSTQGNEAFF
TRBD1	TRBV7-9	.	TRBJ1-1	TGTGCCAGCAGCCGAGGACAGGGCAGGGTTTGGGACACTGAAGCTTTCTTT	CASSRGQGRVWDTEAFF
.	TRBV11-2	few	TRBJ2-3	TGTGCCAGCAGCCCGCAGGGCTCTAGCACAGATACGCAGTATTTT	CASSPQGSSTDTQYF
.	TRBV30	.	TRBJ1-4	TGTGCCTGGACCCCCGGGACTACGAATGAAAAACTGTTTTTT	CAWTPGTTNEKLFF
TRBD2	TRBV12-5	.	TRBJ2-2	TGTGCTAGTTTGGGACTAGCCAACGGGGAGCTGTTTTTT	CASLGLANGELFF
.	TRBV19	.	TRBJ1-3	TGTGCCAGTAGCCCTACCGCACAGGGTTTAGGCTCTGGAAACACCATATATTTT	CASSPTAQGLGSGNTIYF
TRBD1	TRBV5-8	.	TRBJ1-1	TGTGCCAGCAGCCGCTGGGGACAGGGGGTAAAGAACACTGAAGCTTTCTTT	CASSRWGQGVKNTEAFF
.	TRBV19	.	TRBJ2-3	TGTGCCAGCTCCCCCCAGGTAGGGGCGGATACGCAGTATTTT	CASSPQVGADTQYF
.	TRBV30	.	TRBJ2-7	TGTGCCTGGAGTGGTGGCAGGGCCTACGAGCAGTACTTC	CAWSGGRAYEQYF
.	TRBV6-5	.	TRBJ2-5	TGTGCCAGCAGGATGAAGGGGTTCCAAGAGACCCAGTACTTC	CASRMKGFQETQYF
.	TRBV18	.	TRBJ1-2	TGTGCCAGCTCACCGGGGACACAGACACTATATGGCTACACCTTC	CASSPGTQTLYGYTF
.	TRBV6-1	.	TRBJ2-3	TGTGCCAGCAGTGGGTGGGGGACAACGAGAAGCACAGATACGCAGTATTTT	CASSGWGTTRSTDTQYF
TRBD1	TRBV19	.	TRBJ1-2	TGTGCCAGTGTGGACAGGGAAAATTTCTATGGCTACACCTTC	CASVDRENFYGYTF
TRBD1	TRBV7-9	.	TRBJ2-3	TGTGCCAGCAGCGTCACAGGGGCCAGCACAGATACGCAGTATTTT	CASSVTGASTDTQYF
.	TRBV13	.	TRBJ2-3	TGTGCCAGCAGCGACCGGACTAGGGGGGATACGCAGTATTTT	CASSDRTRGDTQYF
.	TRBV25-1	.	TRBJ2-2	TGTGCCAGCACGTCGGTGCGCGGGGAGCTGTTTTTT	CASTSVRGELFF
TRBD2	TRBV7-8	once	TRBJ2-3	TGTGCCAGCAGCAATAAAGGGACTAGCGGGTGGTACACAGATACGCAGTATTTT	CASSNKGTSGWYTDTQYF
TRBD1	TRBV19	.	TRBJ1-3	TGTGCCACCCATCGGGACAGGGTTGTGGGAAACACCATATATTTT	CATHRDRVVGNTIYF
TRBD1	TRBV27	.	TRBJ2-1	TGTGCCAGCAGTTCCCCGATCCGGACAGGGTGGGATGAGCAGTTCTTC	CASSSPIRTGWDEQFF
.	TRBV11-2	.	TRBJ1-2	TGTGCCAGCAGCTTACCGACAATAGACTATGGCTACACCTTC	CASSLPTIDYGYTF
.	TRBV6-5	.	TRBJ1-1	TGTGCCAGCAGGGGGACAACAGGGAACACTGAAGCTTTCTTT	CASRGTTGNTEAFF
.	TRBV7-2	once	TRBJ2-2	TGTGCCAGCAGACCTACAGGGCCCCTAGCCGGGGAGCTGTTTTTT	CASRPTGPLAGELFF
.	TRBV18	.	TRBJ2-6	TGTGCCAGCTCACCCTTCTCTGGGGCCAACGTCCTGACTTTC	CASSPFSGANVLTF
.	TRBV7-9	.	TRBJ1-2	TGTGCCAGCACTGCGGGCAGCGCCTTCTATGGCTACACCTTC	CASTAGSAFYGYTF
TRBD2	TRBV6-1	.	TRBJ2-3	TGTGCCAGCAGTGAACGGGTAGGAGCGGGGGTCACAGATACGCAGTATTTT	CASSERVGAGVTDTQYF
TRBD1	TRBV6-1	.	TRBJ1-5	TGTGCCAGCAGTGAAGCGGTGCAGGGGGTATGGAGCAATCAGCCCCAGCATTTT	CASSEAVQGVWSNQPQHF
.	TRBV3-1/TRBV3-2	.	TRBJ1-1	TGTGCCAGCAGCCAAGAGACCCCAGGGGCGAAGGGAGACACTGAAGCTTTCTTT	CASSQETPGAKGDTEAFF
.	TRBV2	.	TRBJ1-2	TGTGCCAGCAGAACCACAGGGAATGGCTACACCTTC	CASRTTGNGYTF
.	TRBV7-2	.	TRBJ1-2	TGTGCCAGCAGCTTAGAATTATATAGGAGTAACTATGGCTACACCTTC	CASSLELYRSNYGYTF
.	TRBV10-3	.	TRBJ2-1	TGTGCCATCAGTGAGTCCCCGGGGAACAATGAGCAGTTCTTC	CAISESPGNNEQFF
TRBD1	TRBV5-4	few	TRBJ1-2	TGTGCCAGCAGCCTCCCGGGACAGCGGCCCAGCTACACCTTC	CASSLPGQRPSYTF
.	TRBV20-1	.	TRBJ1-1	TGCAGTGCAAATATGAACACTGAAGCTTTCTTT	CSANMNTEAFF
TRBD1	TRBV6-5	.	TRBJ1-2	TGTGCCAGCAGTAGGGACAGGGGGCAGAACTATGGCTACACCTTC	CASSRDRGQNYGYTF
TRBD1	TRBV18	.	TRBJ1-2	TGTGCCAGCTCACTGGGACAGGGCTTAGCTAACTATGGCTACACCTTC	CASSLGQGLANYGYTF
.	TRBV11-3	once	TRBJ1-4	TGTGCCAGCAGCTCGTCGGGTGGCTCCAAACTGTTTTTT	CASSSSGGSKLFF
.	TRBV6-5	.	TRBJ1-2	TGTGCCAGCAGTCGGGAAGAGGGTACGGCCTATGGCTACACCTTC	CASSREEGTAYGYTF
.	TRBV21-1	.	TRBJ1-3	TGTGCCAGCAGCAAGTCAGACTCTCTTGCTGGAAACACCATATATTTT	CASSKSDSLAGNTIYF
.	TRBV5-1	.	TRBJ2-3	TGCGCCAGCAGCTTGGGCCGGAGCCCAGATACGCAGTATTTT	CASSLGRSPDTQYF
.	TRBV19	once	TRBJ1-5	TGTGCCAGTAGTCGGATAAATCGAGACGGGCAGCCCCAGCATTTT	CASSRINRDGQPQHF
TRBD1	TRBV11-2	.	TRBJ1-4	TGTGCCAGCAGCAGAGACAGGGGCGAGGAAAAACTGTTTTTT	CASSRDRGEEKLFF
.	TRBV6-1	.	TRBJ1-2	TGTGCCAGCAGTGATTCACTAGACAGGATCTATGGCTACACCTTC	CASSDSLDRIYGYTF
TRBD1	TRBV2	few	TRBJ1-6	TGTGCCAGCAGTGGGGACAGCTGGTCACCCCTCCACTTT	CASSGDSWSPLHF
TRBD1	TRBV6-9	.	TRBJ1-2	TGTGCCAGCAGTTATCCTAGGACAGGGGTTAACTATGGCTACACCTTC	CASSYPRTGVNYGYTF
.	TRBV25-1	.	TRBJ2-7	TGTGGAGAGGCCCCAAAGACAGAACCCTACGAGCAGTACTTC	CGEAPKTEPYEQYF
.	TRBV15	.	TRBJ1-5	TGTGCCACCAGCAGAGATATGGGGAAGGGGCGCAATCAGCCCCAGCATTTT	CATSRDMGKGRNQPQHF
TRBD1	TRBV7-2	.	TRBJ1-6	TGTGCCAGCAGCCCAAGGACAGGCGACCTTCGCTCCTATAATTCACCCCTCCACTTT	CASSPRTGDLRSYNSPLHF
.	TRBV7-9	.	TRBJ2-7	TGTGCCAGCAGCCGGGGTAGTATCCCACTCTACGAGCAGTACTTC	CASSRGSIPLYEQYF